This T cell receptor beta chain was recovered during a study of graft-versus-host responses after intestinal transplantation. Concerning this clone itself: Its antigen is unidentified.

The V and J ends lost 4 bases and 1 base, in that order; junction bases with no gene match: 5. From germline, CDR1 is SGDLS and CDR2 YYNGEE. The CDR3 contains 16 residues. Some clones are missing from TCRdb's copy, which holds only in-frame ones; the method was immunoSEQ multiplex PCR. Among tens of thousands of clones listed, about 93% were seen once. The sequence derives from a human donor who received an intestinal transplant. This chain uses TRBV9 with TRBJ2-2, with TRBD2 matching over 9 bases. The material sequenced was unstimulated CD8+ T cells sorted from spleen or lymph node cells, taken before intestinal transplant. CDR3 loop: CASSTVAGENTGELFF. The DNA for the CDR3 is TGTGCCAGCAGCACGGTAGCGGGAGAGAACACCGGGGAGCTGTTTTTT.